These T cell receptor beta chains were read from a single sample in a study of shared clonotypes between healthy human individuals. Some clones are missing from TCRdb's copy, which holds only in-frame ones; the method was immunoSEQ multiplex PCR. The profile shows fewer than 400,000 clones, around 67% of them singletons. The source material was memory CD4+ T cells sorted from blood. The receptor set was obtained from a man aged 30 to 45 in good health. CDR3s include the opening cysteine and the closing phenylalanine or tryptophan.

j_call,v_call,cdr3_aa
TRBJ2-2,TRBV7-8,CASSFPRVNTGELFF
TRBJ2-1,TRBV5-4,CASSLMALSSYNEQFF
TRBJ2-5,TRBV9,CASSPREGGETQYF
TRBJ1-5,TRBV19,CASSIWQGTPRNQPQHF
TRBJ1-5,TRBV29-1,CSAGGGGDQPQHF
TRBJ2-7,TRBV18,CASSRRQGMGSYEQYF
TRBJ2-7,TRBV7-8,CASSLSTESSYEQYF
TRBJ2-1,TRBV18,CASSPASGSYNEQFF
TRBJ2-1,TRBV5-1,CASSWAGTHEQFF
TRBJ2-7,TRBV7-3,CASSLSGGHIYEQYF
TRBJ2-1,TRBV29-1,CSVRPSGSNYNEQFF
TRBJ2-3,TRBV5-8,CATNRVSGSRGF
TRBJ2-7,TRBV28,CASRLAATYEQYF
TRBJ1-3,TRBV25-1,CASRGVGGAGNTIYF
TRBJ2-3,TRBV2,CASSERSGRSSTDTQYF
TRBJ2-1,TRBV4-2,CASSYLRTGGRSEQFF
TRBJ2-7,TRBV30,CASRGSYEQYF
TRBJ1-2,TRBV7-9,CASSFRGTYGYTF
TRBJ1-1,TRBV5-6,CASSLDRGSMNTEAFF
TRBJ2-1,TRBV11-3,CASSPRQGGSEQFF
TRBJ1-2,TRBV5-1,CASRTDTGQGADYGYTF
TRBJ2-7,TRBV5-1,CASSPSGVAYEQYF
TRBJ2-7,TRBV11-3,CASSPRDGVEQYF
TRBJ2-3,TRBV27,CASSSVDTQYF
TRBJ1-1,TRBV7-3,CASSLNVPGREGEAFF
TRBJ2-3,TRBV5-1,CASSLVGASTDTQYF
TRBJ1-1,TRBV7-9,CASSLTGANTEAFF
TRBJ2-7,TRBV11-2,CASSLSQVPYEQYF
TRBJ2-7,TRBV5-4,CASSLEVRQGLGEQYF
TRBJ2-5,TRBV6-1,CASSSRGTQYF
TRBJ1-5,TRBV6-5,CASSWTVGNQPQHF
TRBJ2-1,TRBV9,CASSAKLAGAPTNNEQFF
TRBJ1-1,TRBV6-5,CASYRRLNTEAFF
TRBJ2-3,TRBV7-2,CASSPSLAGSSDTQYF
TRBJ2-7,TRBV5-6,CASSRRLTRFSEQYF
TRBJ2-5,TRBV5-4,CASSLGTGTRQETQYF
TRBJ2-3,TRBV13,CASSSRRGTDTQYF
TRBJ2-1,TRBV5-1,CASSLVERGVDEQFF
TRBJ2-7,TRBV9,CASSVGGPSGSSHEQYF
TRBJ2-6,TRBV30,CAYQYQGKSGANVLTF
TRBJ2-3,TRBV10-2,CASNDRSSTDTQYF
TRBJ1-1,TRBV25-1,CASRVDSGTGSEAFF
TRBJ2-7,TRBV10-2,CASSESLAVAYEQYF
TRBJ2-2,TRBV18,CASSPGARRTGELFF
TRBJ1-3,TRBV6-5,CASSYEEGAGNTIYF
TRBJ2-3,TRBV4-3,CASSQDLSGRTDTQYF
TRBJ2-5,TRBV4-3,CASSQEPSGRAMETQYF
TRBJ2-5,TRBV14,CASSQTTGGRQTQYF
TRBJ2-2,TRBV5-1,CASSLASTGELFF
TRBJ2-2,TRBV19,CASSIQGAHTGELFF
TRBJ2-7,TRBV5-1,CASSLRGGTTKASYEQYF
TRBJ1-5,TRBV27,CASSFQGLQPQHF
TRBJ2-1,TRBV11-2,CASSFEQSSYNEQFF
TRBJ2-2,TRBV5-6,CASSLGEWNTGELFF